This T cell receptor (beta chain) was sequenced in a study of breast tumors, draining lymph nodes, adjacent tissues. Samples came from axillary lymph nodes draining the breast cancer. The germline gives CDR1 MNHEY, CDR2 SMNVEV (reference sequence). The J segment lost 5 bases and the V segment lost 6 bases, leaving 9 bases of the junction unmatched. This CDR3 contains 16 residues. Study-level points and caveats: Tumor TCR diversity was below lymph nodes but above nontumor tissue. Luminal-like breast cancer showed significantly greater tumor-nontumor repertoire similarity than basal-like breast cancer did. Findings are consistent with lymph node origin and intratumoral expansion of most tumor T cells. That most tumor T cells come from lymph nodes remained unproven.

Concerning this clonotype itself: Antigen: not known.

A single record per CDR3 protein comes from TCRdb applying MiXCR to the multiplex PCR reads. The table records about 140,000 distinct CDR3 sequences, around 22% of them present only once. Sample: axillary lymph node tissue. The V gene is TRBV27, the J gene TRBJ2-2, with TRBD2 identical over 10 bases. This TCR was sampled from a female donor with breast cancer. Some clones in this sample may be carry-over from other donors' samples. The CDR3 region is CASSVAGGWGTGELFF. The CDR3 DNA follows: TGTGCCAGCAGCGTAGCGGGAGGCTGGGGGACCGGGGAGCTGTTTTTT.